Listed here are 32 T cell receptor beta chains from one sample, sequenced in a study of T cells in women clearing cervical HPV infection. TCRdb keeps only in-frame clones here, not all; method: immunoSEQ multiplex PCR. The sample includes 30,000 to 45,000 clones. Specimen: blood buffy coat. These receptors were obtained from a woman between 18 and 70 years old with a cervical HPV16 infection that either progressed to CIN3+ or cleared (not recorded which).

With regard to this clone: The missing CDR3 end, 3 residues past where the read stops, is filled in from the germline J gene. The V call is TRBV19, the J call TRBJ2-2; 9 bases line up with TRBD1. Per germline, CDR1 LNHDA and CDR2 SQIVND (reference sequence). The CDR3 spans 14 residues. The part of the CDR3 DNA that was read is TGTGCCTCCCAAACCGGGACAGGGAATTCACCG. As protein: CASQTGTGNSP. The CDR3 in full is CASQTGTGNSPLFF.

With respect to this clone: The CDR3 extends 3 residues past the end of the read, so its final part is completed from the germline J gene. This chain links TRBV3-1 (or the pseudogene TRBV3-2) with TRBJ2-3; TRBD1 might be the D (6 bases). The CDR3 is 13 residues long. V lost 3 bases to trimming and J lost 6 bases, with 10 bases between them. Looked up from germline, CDR1 is LGHDT and CDR2 is YNNKEL (reference sequence). The CDR3 loop reads CASSQDSSDTQYF. The covered CDR3 bases are TGTGCCAGCAGCCAGGACAGCTCCGATACG.

Comment on this clone: The read ends 3 residues early relative to the CDR3; the germline J gene fills the gap. V is TRBV5-1 and J is TRBJ2-3; 8 nucleotides line up with TRBD1. The germline CDR1 and CDR2 sequences are SGHRS and YFSETQ. This CDR3 region has 15 residues. Trimming removed 0 bases from V and 1 base from J; junction bases left unmatched: 1. The CDR3 reads CASSLEGQGTDTQYF. CDR3 DNA (partial): TGCGCCAGCAGCTTGGAGGGACAGGGCACAGATACG.

Regarding this clone: The read ends 3 residues before the CDR3 terminus; that terminus is restored from the germline J gene. V gene TRBV5-1 combines with J gene TRBJ1-3, with unresolved D. CDR1 is SGHRS, CDR2 YFSETQ, per germline. CDR3 length equals 15 residues. The V end was cut by 4 bases, the J end by 3 bases, with 14 bases between. The sequenced CDR3 bases are TGCGCCAGCAGCGGAGGAGTCCCGGGTGGAAACACC. This gives the protein CASSGGVPGGNT. The complete CDR3 sequence is CASSGGVPGGNTIYF.

As for this clone: The sequenced fragment ends 3 residues before the CDR3 boundary, so the rest is inferred from the germline J gene. The V gene is TRBV2, the J gene TRBJ2-4; D not certain. The CDR3 is made up of 14 amino acids. The germline gives CDR1 SNHLY, CDR2 FYNNEI. This CDR3 reads CASSQEAGTYGQYF. The part of the CDR3 DNA that was read is TGTGCCAGCAGCCAAGAGGCAGGCACCTATGGT.

Concerning this clone itself: The CDR3 end lies 3 residues beyond the end of the read and is filled in from the germline J gene. The chain is built from TRBV30 and TRBJ2-2; 8 bases match TRBD1. The CDR3 covers 13 residues. CDR1 is GTSNPN and CDR2 is SVGIG in the germline V gene (reference sequence). The CDR3 loop is CAWRTGNNSPLFF. The sequenced part of the CDR3 DNA is TGTGCCTGGCGGACAGGGAATAATTCACCG.

The CDR3 is CASIMGQNKNIQYF. CDR3 bases read: TGTGCCAGCATAATGGGACAAAACAAAAACATT. The V and J genes are TRBV2 and TRBJ2-4; TRBD1 is a possible D gene (6 bases). The CDR3 end is not reached by the read, which stops 3 residues before it; the germline J gene fills it in. V dropped 7 bases and J dropped 3 bases, with 13 bases sitting between them. CDR3 length: 14 residues. The germline V gene has CDR1 SNHLY and CDR2 FYNNEI.

The sequenced part of the CDR3 DNA is TGTGCCAGCAGCCCAACCAGAAATACCAAAAACGAG. Protein sequence: CASSPTRNTKNE. The entire CDR3 protein is CASSPTRNTKNEQYF. This sequence joins TRBV2 and TRBJ2-7; D ambiguous. From the germline J gene comes the end of the CDR3, since the read stops 3 residues before it. CDR1 and CDR2 from the germline V gene are SNHLY and FYNNEI. CDR3 length equals 15 residues. The ends were cut back, 6 bases at V and 5 bases at J, with 20 bases in the middle.

Remarks on this clone: From the germline J gene comes the end of the CDR3, since the read stops 3 residues before it. The rearrangement joins TRBV7-6 to TRBJ2-3, with 9 bases identical to TRBD2. The germline V gene has CDR1 SGHVS and CDR2 FNYEAQ. This CDR3 is built from 16 residues. CDR3 bases read: TGTGCCAGCAGCTTAGCGACAGCGGGAGGCCAAGAGACG. Translated: CASSLATAGGQET. The whole CDR3 sequence reads CASSLATAGGQETQYF.

A note on this clone: Read data end 3 residues before the CDR3 end; the end is taken from the germline J gene. The chain combines TRBV6-2 or TRBV6-3 with TRBJ1-4; D gene uncertain. The CDR3 covers 14 residues. CDR1 and CDR2 (germline): MNHEY, SVGEGT. The CDR3 sequence: CASSARVNSSPLFF. The DNA read from the CDR3 is TGTGCCAGCAGTGCCAGAGTGAACAGTTCACCA.

To note about this clone: With the read ending 3 residues before the CDR3 end, the germline J gene is used to fill in that end. J is TRBJ1-1 and V is TRBV10-3, with 9 bases lining up with TRBD1. This CDR3 is 16 amino acids long. V lost 3 bases to trimming and J lost 4 bases; unmatched junction nucleotides: 9. Looked up from germline, CDR1 is ENHRY and CDR2 is SYGVKD. The sequenced part of the CDR3 DNA is TGTGCCATCAGTGAACAGGACAGGGGACCCCTCACTGAA. The encoded protein is CAISEQDRGPLTE. The entire CDR3 is CAISEQDRGPLTEAFF.

The part of the CDR3 DNA that was read is TGTGCCAGCAGTGGTGACAGGGGGTTTTATGGC. Amino acid sequence: CASSGDRGFYG. The CDR3 in full is CASSGDRGFYGYTF. The genes are TRBV7-2 and TRBJ1-2, with 9 bases aligning to TRBD1. The read ends 3 residues shy of where the CDR3 ends; the end is completed using the germline J gene. Germline CDR1 SGHTA, CDR2 FQGNSA. This CDR3 has 14 amino acids. The junction had 7 bases not matched to a gene; V was cut back by 6 bases and J by 5 bases.

Concerning this clone: The CDR3 extends 3 residues past the end of the read, so its final part is completed from the germline J gene. The sample holds other DNA sequences that translate to the same CDR3. The chain employs TRBV7-6 and TRBJ1-3; the D gene is possibly TRBD1 (5 bases). Trimming shortened V by 1 base and J by 0 bases, and 7 bases separated the two germline ends. Per germline, CDR1 SGHVS and CDR2 FNYEAQ. The CDR3 has 15 residues. The CDR3 protein is CASSLEGSSGNTIYF. Partial CDR3 DNA: TGTGCCAGCAGCTTAGAGGGGAGCTCTGGAAACACC.

CDR3 protein: CASSKTGGAYNEQFF. The sequenced CDR3 bases are TGTGCCAGCAGCAAGACAGGGGGCGCCTACAATGAG. The chain carries TRBV12-3 or TRBV12-4 and TRBJ2-1; 10 bases are a match to TRBD1. The read finishes 3 residues shy of the CDR3 end, and the germline J gene is used to complete it. V lost 6 bases and J lost 2; bases outside the gene matches: 4. The CDR3 contains 15 residues.

Notes on this clone: The CDR3 end falls 3 residues outside the read, so it is completed with the germline J gene. The rearrangement uses TRBV20-1 and TRBJ1-2, with TRBD1 identical over 7 bases. V shed 4 bases and J 6 bases; nucleotides not matched to a gene: 8. This CDR3 is 13 amino acids long. CDR1 DFQATT and CDR2 SNEGSKA come from the germline V gene (reference sequence). CDR3 sequence reads: CSATYSGGDGYTF. CDR3 bases read: TGCAGTGCTACTTACTCAGGGGGAGATGGC.

About this clone: The junction does not match germline at one end; this may be a read error. The read terminates 3 residues ahead of where the CDR3 ends, so the germline J gene completes it. The chain recombines TRBV4-2 with TRBJ2-7; D possibly corresponds to TRBD2 (5 bases). CDR1 is LGHNA, CDR2 YNFKEQ, per germline. The CDR3 loop spans 15 amino acids. CDR3 protein: CASSQAVLSSYEQYF. The covered CDR3 bases are TGCGCCAGCAGCCAAGCGGTTCTGAGCTCCTACGAG.

About this clone: The read ends 3 residues shy of where the CDR3 ends; the end is completed using the germline J gene. The rearrangement uses TRBV20-1 and TRBJ1-2; D not certain. Per germline, CDR1 DFQATT and CDR2 SNEGSKA (reference sequence). Trimming removed 6 bases from V and 4 bases from J, with 9 bases in between. The CDR3 covers 11 residues. The CDR3 sequence: CSALAGYGYTF. The part of the CDR3 DNA that was read is TGCAGTGCACTTGCGGGCTATGGC.

Worth noting for this clone: Coverage ceases 3 residues before the CDR3 finishes, and the germline J gene fills in the end. The chain recombines TRBV7-9 with TRBJ2-3, with D perhaps matching TRBD2 (5 bases). The CDR3 has 15 amino acids. V was pared by 5 bases and J by 0 bases, with 12 bases between. Looked up from germline, CDR1 is SEHNR and CDR2 is FQNEAQ (reference sequence). The CDR3 region is CASSAGLTSTDTQYF. The sequenced part of the CDR3 DNA is TGTGCCAGCAGCGCAGGACTGACTAGCACAGATACG.

Comment on this clone: The read comes to an end 3 residues before the CDR3 does, leaving the germline J gene to fill in the end. This chain links TRBV2 with TRBJ2-2; 10 nucleotides align to TRBD1. Losses at the gene ends were 4 bases for V and 7 bases for J; bases not matched to a gene: 3. This CDR3 contains 14 residues. The germline CDR1 and CDR2 sequences are SNHLY and FYNNEI. CDR3 amino acids: CASSATGGGGELFF. The covered CDR3 bases are TGTGCCAGCAGTGCGACAGGGGGCGGCGGGGAG. The variable domain in full, completed from reference TRBV2 and TRBJ2-2, reads EPEVTQTPSHQVTQMGQEVILRCVPISNHLYFYWYRQILGQKVEFLVSFYNNEISEKSEIFDDQFSVERPDGSNFTLKIRSTKLEDSAMYFCASSATGGGGELFFGEGSRLTVL.

With regard to this clone: The CDR3 end lies 3 residues beyond the end of the read and is filled in from the germline J gene. The genes are TRBV7-6 and TRBJ2-4, with 7 bases identical to TRBD1. This CDR3 comprises 15 residues. Germline CDR1 is SGHVS and CDR2 is FNYEAQ. The covered CDR3 bases are TGTGCCAGCAGCTTAGAGATAGTCACAGGGGATGGT. Protein: CASSLEIVTGDG. The CDR3 reads in full as CASSLEIVTGDGQYF.

With respect to this clone: The read terminates 3 residues before the CDR3 end, so the remaining end is supplied by the germline J gene. This chain joins TRBV10-3 and TRBJ2-2, with unresolved D. The CDR3 loop spans 13 amino acids. Germline loops: CDR1 ENHRY, CDR2 SYGVKD. This CDR3 reads CAISSDDIQKLFF. CDR3 bases read: TGTGCCATCAGTTCCGACGACATCCAAAAG.

As regards this clone: The read gets to within 3 residues of the CDR3 end, and the germline J gene fills in the rest. This chain links TRBV7-3 with TRBJ2-1; tentatively, D is TRBD2 (6 bases). V was shortened by 5 bases and J by 8 bases, with 13 bases between the two germline ends. Germline V lookup: CDR1 SGHTA, CDR2 FQGTGA. The CDR3 is made up of 13 amino acids. CDR3 loop: CASSPGGEHEQFF. The DNA read from the CDR3 is TGTGCCAGCAGCCCCGGGGGAGAACATGAG.

Notes on this clone: The read finishes 3 residues shy of the CDR3 end, and the germline J gene is used to complete it. The chain is built from TRBV14 and TRBJ1-2; 8 positions match TRBD1. Germline CDR1 is SGHDN and CDR2 is FVKESK. This CDR3 has 13 residues. Incomplete CDR3 DNA: TGTGCCAGCAGCCAAGCTGGACAGGGCAGC. It yields the protein CASSQAGQGS. The whole CDR3 sequence is CASSQAGQGSYTF.

As for this clone: The CDR3 goes on 3 residues after the read ends, and that part is filled in from the germline J gene. V gene TRBV5-1 combines with J gene TRBJ2-2, with D possibly TRBD1 on 6 matching bases. CDR1 is SGHRS and CDR2 is YFSETQ in the germline V gene. The ends were cut back, 10 bases at V and 0 bases at J, with 16 bases in the middle. The CDR3 contains 15 residues. The sequenced part of the CDR3 DNA is TGCGCCTCCTACACCGGGACACCGAACACCGGGGAG. This codes for CASYTGTPNTGE. The CDR3 as a whole reads CASYTGTPNTGELFF.

Concerning this clone itself: The read ends 3 residues before the CDR3 terminus; that terminus is restored from the germline J gene. The chain carries TRBV2 and TRBJ2-2; 12 bases agree with TRBD1. The CDR3 contains 18 residues. From germline, CDR1 is SNHLY and CDR2 FYNNEI. Trimming cost V 4 bases and J 3 bases; bases outside gene matches: 9. This chain's CDR3 is CASSASGQGAADTGELFF. The CDR3 bases that were read are TGTGCCAGCAGTGCCTCGGGACAGGGGGCGGCCGACACCGGGGAG.

Concerning this clone itself: Read data end 3 residues before the CDR3 end; the end is taken from the germline J gene. The gene calls are TRBV7-2 and TRBJ1-3; tentatively, D is TRBD1 (5 bases). Trimming took off 4 bases at V and 0 bases at J, with 10 bases between the two ends. The germline CDR1 and CDR2 sequences are SGHTA and FQGNSA. The CDR3 extends over 15 amino acids. CDR3 DNA, as far as it was read: TGTGCCAGCAGCTCCGGACACAGCTCTGGAAACACC. As protein: CASSSGHSSGNT. The whole CDR3 reads CASSSGHSSGNTIYF.

Concerning this clone: The read ends 3 residues before the CDR3 terminus; that terminus is restored from the germline J gene. V is TRBV20-1 and J is TRBJ1-2, with a possible D match to TRBD1 (5 bases). The germline V gene has CDR1 DFQATT and CDR2 SNEGSKA (reference sequence). The CDR3 runs to 12 residues. Trimming removed 5 bases from V and 3 bases from J, with 10 bases in between. The DNA read from the CDR3 is TGCAGTGCTGGCCAGGGAGACTATGGC. It translates to CSAGQGDYG. The full CDR3 protein is CSAGQGDYGYTF.

Comment on this clone: The read ends 3 residues shy of where the CDR3 ends; the end is completed using the germline J gene. The chain recombines TRBV18 with TRBJ2-7; 7 bases line up with TRBD2. This CDR3 comprises 14 residues. Germline trimming cut 5 bases from V and 5 bases from J; bases unmatched to any gene: 9. CDR1 and CDR2 (germline): KGHSH, LQKENI. CDR3 sequence: CASSSTAGVHEQYF. The sequenced CDR3 bases are TGTGCCAGCTCATCTACTGCGGGAGTGCACGAG.

Points on this clone: Sequencing ends 3 residues short of the CDR3 end; the germline J gene provides the rest. The chain uses TRBV5-4 and TRBJ2-3; no clear D. Trimming pared 3 bases from V and 1 base from J, leaving 6 bases between. There are 13 residues in the CDR3. CDR1 is SGHNT, CDR2 YYREEE, per germline (reference sequence). The part of the CDR3 DNA that was read is TGTGCCAGCAGCTCCGAGGGCACAGATACG. Amino acids: CASSSEGTDT. The full CDR3 sequence reads CASSSEGTDTQYF.

As to this clone: The read terminates 3 residues before the CDR3 end, so the remaining end is supplied by the germline J gene. V gene TRBV7-6 combines with J gene TRBJ2-3; 8 nucleotides match TRBD2. Germline CDR1 reads SGHVS; CDR2 reads FNYEAQ. This CDR3 comprises 17 residues. CDR3 sequence reads: CASSPPGAGGLWETQYF. The sequenced part of the CDR3 DNA is TGTGCCAGCAGCCCGCCCGGGGCGGGGGGCCTGTGGGAGACG.

Points on this clone: Mismatch with germline at one junction end may stem from a read error. The CDR3 end lies 3 residues beyond the end of the read and is filled in from the germline J gene. The V and J genes are TRBV4-2 and TRBJ1-6, with TRBD1 matching over 9 bases. In germline, CDR1 is LGHNA, CDR2 YNFKEQ. CDR3 length equals 18 residues. The covered CDR3 bases are TGCGCCAGCAGCCCCCAAAGGATGGGGACAGGGCTCTTTTCACCC. This sequence encodes CASSPQRMGTGLFSP. The whole CDR3 is CASSPQRMGTGLFSPLHF.

To note about this clone: The CDR3 end is not reached by the read, which stops 3 residues before it; the germline J gene fills it in. V gene TRBV7-3 combines with J gene TRBJ2-1; perhaps TRBD2 as D (6 bases). Trimming took 2 bases from V and 7 from J, leaving 18 bases between them. CDR3 length: 16 amino acids. Germline V gene lookup returns CDR1 SGHTA and CDR2 FQGTGA. Incomplete CDR3 DNA: TGTGCCAGCAGCTTATCGGCGGGGATGGGTCTAAATGAG. Its protein is CASSLSAGMGLNE. The complete CDR3 reads CASSLSAGMGLNEQFF. Using reference TRBV7-3 and TRBJ2-1 for the parts outside the CDR3, the full variable domain is GAGVSQTPSNKVTEKGKYVELRCDPISGHTALYWYRQSLGQGPEFLIYFQGTGAADDSGLPNDRFFAVRPEGSVSTLKIQRTERGDSAVYLCASSLSAGMGLNEQFFGPGTRLTVL.